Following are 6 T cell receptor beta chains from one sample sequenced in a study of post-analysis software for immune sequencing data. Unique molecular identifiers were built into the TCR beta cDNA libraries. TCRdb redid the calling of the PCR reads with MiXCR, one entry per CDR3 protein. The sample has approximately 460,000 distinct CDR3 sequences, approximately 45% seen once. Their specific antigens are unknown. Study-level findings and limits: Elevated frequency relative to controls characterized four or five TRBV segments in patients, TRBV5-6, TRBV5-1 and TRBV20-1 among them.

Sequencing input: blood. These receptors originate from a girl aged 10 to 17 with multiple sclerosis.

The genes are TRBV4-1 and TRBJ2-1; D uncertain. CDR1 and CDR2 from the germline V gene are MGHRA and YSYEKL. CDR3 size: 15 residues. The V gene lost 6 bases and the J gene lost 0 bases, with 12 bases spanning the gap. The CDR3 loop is CASSDPVGSYNEQFF. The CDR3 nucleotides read TGCGCCAGCAGTGATCCTGTCGGCTCCTACAATGAGCAGTTCTTC.

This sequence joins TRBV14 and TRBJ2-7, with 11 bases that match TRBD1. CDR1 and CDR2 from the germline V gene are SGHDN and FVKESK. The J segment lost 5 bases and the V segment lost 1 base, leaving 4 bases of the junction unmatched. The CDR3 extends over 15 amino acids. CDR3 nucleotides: TGTGCCAGCAGCCAAGGGGACAGGGGGGTCCACGAGCAGTACTTC. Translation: CASSQGDRGVHEQYF.

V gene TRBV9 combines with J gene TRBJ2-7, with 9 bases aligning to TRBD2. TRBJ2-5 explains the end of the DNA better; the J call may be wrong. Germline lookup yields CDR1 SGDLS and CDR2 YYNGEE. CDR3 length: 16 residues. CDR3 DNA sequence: TGTGCCAGCAGCGTAAGGGGCGGGAGGGTCGAAGAGACCCAGTACTTC. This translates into CASSVRGGRVEETQYF.

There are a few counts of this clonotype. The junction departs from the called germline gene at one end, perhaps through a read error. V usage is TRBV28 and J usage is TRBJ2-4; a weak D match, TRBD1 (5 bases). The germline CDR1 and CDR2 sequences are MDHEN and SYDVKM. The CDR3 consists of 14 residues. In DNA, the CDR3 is TGTGCCAGCAGCTTCTATGCAGGGCCAAACCTTCAGTACTTC. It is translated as CASSFYAGPNLQYF.

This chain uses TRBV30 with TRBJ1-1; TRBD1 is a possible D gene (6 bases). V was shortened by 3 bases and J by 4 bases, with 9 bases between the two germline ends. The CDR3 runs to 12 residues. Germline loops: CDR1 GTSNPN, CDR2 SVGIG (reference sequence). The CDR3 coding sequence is TGTGCCTGGAGACGGGACACCACTGAAGCTTTCTTT. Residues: CAWRRDTTEAFF.

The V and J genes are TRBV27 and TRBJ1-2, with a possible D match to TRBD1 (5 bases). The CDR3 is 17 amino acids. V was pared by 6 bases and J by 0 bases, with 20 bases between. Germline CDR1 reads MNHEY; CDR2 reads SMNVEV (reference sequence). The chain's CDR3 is CASRGLGQGTTNYGYTF. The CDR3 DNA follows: TGTGCCAGCAGGGGTTTAGGGCAGGGAACGACTAACTATGGCTACACCTTC.